The 18 T cell receptor beta chains reported below all come from one sample, sequenced in a study of T-cell memory formation after mild COVID-19. Each CDR3 protein is one row after TCRdb ran MiXCR on the 5' RACE reads. The repertoire consists of about 260,000 distinct CDR3 sequences, with 8% to 10% occurring once and the leading ten covering about 20%. The sequenced sample consisted of PBMCs or a T cell subset sorted from them (not recorded which). The source of these receptors is a man between 18 and 35 years old who had mild COVID-19 (a few samples of this study predate the infection). Cell type and time point are not known.

This clonotype was recorded a few times. The chain recombines TRBV12-3 or TRBV12-4 with TRBJ2-5; TRBD1 might be the D (7 bases). Trimming removed 6 bases at V and 2 bases at J, with 10 bases between. The CDR3 runs to 13 residues. The CDR3 region is CASRGGQQETQYF. In nucleotides, the CDR3 is TGTGCCAGCAGGGGGGGACAGCAAGAGACCCAGTACTTC.

V usage is TRBV5-1 and J usage is TRBJ1-1; 7 positions agree with TRBD1. CDR3 length: 15 amino acids. The junction had 7 bases not matched to a gene; V was cut back by 1 base and J by 4 bases. Germline CDR1 is SGHRS and CDR2 is YFSETQ. The CDR3 protein is CASSLSGQRSTEAFF. CDR3 sequence (DNA): TGCGCCAGCAGCTTGTCGGGACAGAGATCCACTGAAGCTTTCTTT.

This clonotype came up a few times. This sequence joins TRBV4-3 and TRBJ1-3; D remains unclear. This CDR3 comprises 16 residues. The germline V and J ends were trimmed by 0 bases and 0 bases, with 9 bases remaining between them. CDR1 is LGHNA and CDR2 is YSLEER in the germline V gene. The CDR3 nucleotides read TGCGCCAGCAGCCAAGATTTCCAGAGCTCTGGAAACACCATATATTTT. This gives the protein CASSQDFQSSGNTIYF.

The J gene is TRBJ2-7, the V gene TRBV20-1, with D unclear. Per germline, CDR1 DFQATT and CDR2 SNEGSKA (reference sequence). This CDR3 has 14 residues. Trimming took off 6 bases at V and 1 base at J, with 16 bases between the two ends. CDR3 sequence (DNA): TGCAGTGCCCCAGCCAGGTCTAATTCCTACGAGCAGTACTTC. Amino acids: CSAPARSNSYEQYF.

This clonotype appeared many times. This chain joins TRBV12-3 or TRBV12-4 and TRBJ1-2, with D possibly TRBD1 on 5 matching bases. This CDR3 spans 14 amino acids. V was clipped by 5 bases and J by 8 bases, with 18 bases between them. The CDR3 nucleotides are TGTGCCAGCAGTCCGAACTCAGGGTATGAAGGCTACACCTTC. Protein product: CASSPNSGYEGYTF.

In its sample, this clonotype was seen a few times. The gene calls are TRBV6-5 and TRBJ2-5; D possibly corresponds to TRBD1 (6 bases). CDR1 and CDR2 (germline): MNHEY, SVGAGI. V was shortened by 4 bases and J by 2 bases, with 14 bases between the two germline ends. This CDR3 has 15 amino acids. CDR3 DNA sequence: TGTGCCAGCAGTTCTGACAGGAGATTACAAGAGACCCAGTACTTC. Its protein product is CASSSDRRLQETQYF.

Many counts were recorded for this clonotype. The gene calls are TRBV5-1 and TRBJ2-5; maybe TRBD2 (6 bases). CDR1 and CDR2 (germline): SGHRS, YFSETQ. V lost 5 bases and J lost 2, with 10 bases in between. The CDR3 runs to 13 residues. The CDR3 coding sequence is TGCGCCAGCAGTAGACTAGTTCAAGAGACCCAGTACTTC. As protein: CASSRLVQETQYF.

A few counts support this clonotype. V usage is TRBV18 and J usage is TRBJ2-5, with 7 bases that match TRBD2. The CDR3 runs 11 residues. The junction had 1 base not matched to a gene; V was cut back by 2 bases and J by 10 bases. CDR1 is KGHSH, CDR2 LQKENI, per germline. The CDR3 sequence: CASSPGEGQYF. CDR3 DNA: TGTGCCAGCTCACCAGGGGAGGGCCAGTACTTC.

This clonotype was observed a few times. The chain combines TRBV19 with TRBJ1-6; tentatively, D is TRBD1 (6 bases). From germline, CDR1 is LNHDA and CDR2 SQIVND (reference sequence). The CDR3 runs 14 residues. Trimming removed 3 bases at V and 11 bases at J, with 14 bases between. The CDR3 nucleotides are TGTGCCAGTAGTATCGCCGGTCAGGGGACACCCCTCCACTTT. Residues: CASSIAGQGTPLHF. Full variable domain (remainder filled in from reference TRBV19 and TRBJ1-6): DGGITQSPKYLFRKEGQNVTLSCEQNLNHDAMYWYRQDPGQGLRLIYYSQIVNDFQKGDIAEGYSVSREKKESFPLTVTSAQKNPTAFYLCASSIAGQGTPLHFGNGTRLTVT.

There are many counts of this clonotype. The chain carries TRBV29-1 and TRBJ1-2, with D hard to call. V lost 5 bases and J 2 bases, leaving 9 bases between the germline ends. From germline, CDR1 is SQVTM and CDR2 ANQGSEA. This CDR3 region has 12 residues. Here the CDR3 DNA reads TGCAGCGTTTACAGTACGAACTATGGCTACACCTTC. Translating it yields CSVYSTNYGYTF.

CDR3 coding DNA: TGTGCCAGCAGCCGACCTAGACGCAGCACTGAAGCTTTCTTT. The encoded protein is CASSRPRRSTEAFF. V usage is TRBV7-2 and J usage is TRBJ1-1, with D unresolved. Germline V gives CDR1 SGHTA, CDR2 FQGNSA. Trimming removed 5 bases from V and 4 bases from J, with 14 bases in between. This CDR3 contains 14 residues.

The gene calls are TRBV9 and TRBJ2-7, with a possible D match to TRBD2 (7 bases). The germline gives CDR1 SGDLS, CDR2 YYNGEE. V was trimmed by 0 bases and J by 4 bases, leaving 14 bases between them. This CDR3 has 15 amino acids. Here the CDR3 DNA reads TGTGCCAGCAGCGTAGGGCCGGGGGGCCAGTACGAGCAGTACTTC. This gives the protein CASSVGPGGQYEQYF.

The chain employs TRBV7-9 and TRBJ2-5; TRBD1 matches at 9 bases. There are 15 residues in the CDR3. CDR1 SEHNR and CDR2 FQNEAQ come from the germline V gene (reference sequence). J gave up 5 bases and V 5 bases, and 9 bases lay outside the gene matches. The CDR3 coding sequence is TGTGCCAGCAGCAAGAAGACAGGGGGGCCTGAGACCCAGTACTTC. Its protein product is CASSKKTGGPETQYF.

As for this clonotype: At one end, the junction sequence differs from germline, possibly due to a read error. The chain employs TRBV7-2 and TRBJ2-3; D may be TRBD1 (5 bases). This CDR3 spans 15 amino acids. The V gene's germline CDR1 is SGHTA and CDR2 FQGNSA. This CDR3 reads CASSLALQGGDTLYF. The CDR3 nucleotides are TGTGCCAGCAGCTTAGCACTCCAGGGCGGAGATACGCTGTATTTT.

Only a few counts were recorded for this clonotype. The V gene is TRBV28, the J gene TRBJ2-5; D not certain. CDR1 and CDR2 from the germline V gene are MDHEN and SYDVKM. The CDR3 loop spans 13 amino acids. The V end was cut by 6 bases, the J end by 1 base, with 9 bases between. In DNA, the CDR3 is TGTGCCAGCAGCGCCGGCGTCCAAGAGACCCAGTACTTC. Its translation: CASSAGVQETQYF.

This chain links TRBV7-2 with TRBJ2-7, with TRBD1 matching 9 bases. The V gene's germline CDR1 is SGHTA and CDR2 FQGNSA. Trimming at V came to 1 base and at J to 3 bases, leaving 1 base not matched to a gene. CDR3 length: 14 amino acids. Here the CDR3 reads CASSLDRGLYEQYF. Here the CDR3 DNA reads TGTGCCAGCAGCTTAGACAGGGGGCTCTACGAGCAGTACTTC.

This clonotype was detected only a few times. The rearrangement joins TRBV15 to TRBJ2-7; the D gene is possibly TRBD2 (6 bases). CDR1 is LNHNV and CDR2 is YYDKDF in the germline V gene (reference sequence). V gave up 1 base and J gave up 1 base, with 14 bases separating them. This CDR3 comprises 16 residues. CDR3 nucleotides: TGTGCCACCAGCAGAGGTGGAGGGATGGATTCCTACGAGCAGTACTTC. Residues: CATSRGGGMDSYEQYF.

V gene TRBV9 combines with J gene TRBJ2-5; TRBD1 matches 7 bases. Trimming took 1 base from V and 4 from J; bases not matched to a gene: 4. Germline values: CDR1 SGDLS, CDR2 YYNGEE. The CDR3 totals 14 residues. CDR3 loop: CASSVFGTAETQYF. CDR3 sequence (DNA): TGTGCCAGCAGCGTATTCGGGACAGCAGAGACCCAGTACTTC.